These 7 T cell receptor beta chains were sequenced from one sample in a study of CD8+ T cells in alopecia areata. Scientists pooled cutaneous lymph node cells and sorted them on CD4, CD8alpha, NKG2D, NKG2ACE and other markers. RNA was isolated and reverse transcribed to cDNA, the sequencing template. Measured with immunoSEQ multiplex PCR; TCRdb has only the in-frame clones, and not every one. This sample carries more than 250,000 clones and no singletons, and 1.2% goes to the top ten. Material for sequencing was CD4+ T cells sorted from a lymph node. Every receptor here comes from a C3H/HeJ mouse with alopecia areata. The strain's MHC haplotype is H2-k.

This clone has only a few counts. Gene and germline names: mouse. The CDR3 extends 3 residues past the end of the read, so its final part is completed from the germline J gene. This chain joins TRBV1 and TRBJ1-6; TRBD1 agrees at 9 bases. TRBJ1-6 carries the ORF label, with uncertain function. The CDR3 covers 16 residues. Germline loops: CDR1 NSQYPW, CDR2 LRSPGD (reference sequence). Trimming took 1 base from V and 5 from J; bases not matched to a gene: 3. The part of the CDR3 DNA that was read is TGCACCTGCAGTGCAGGGAGACAGGGGGATAATTCGCCC. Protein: CTCSAGRQGDNSP. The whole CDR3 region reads CTCSAGRQGDNSPLYF.

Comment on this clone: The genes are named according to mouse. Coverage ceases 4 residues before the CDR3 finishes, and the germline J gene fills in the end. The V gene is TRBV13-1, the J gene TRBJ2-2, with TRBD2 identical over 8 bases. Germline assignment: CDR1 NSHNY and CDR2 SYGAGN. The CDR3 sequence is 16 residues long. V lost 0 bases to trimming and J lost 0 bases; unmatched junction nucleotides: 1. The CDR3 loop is CASSDAGGTNTGQLYF. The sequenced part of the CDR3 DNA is TGTGCCAGCAGTGATGCTGGGGGGACAAACACCGGG.

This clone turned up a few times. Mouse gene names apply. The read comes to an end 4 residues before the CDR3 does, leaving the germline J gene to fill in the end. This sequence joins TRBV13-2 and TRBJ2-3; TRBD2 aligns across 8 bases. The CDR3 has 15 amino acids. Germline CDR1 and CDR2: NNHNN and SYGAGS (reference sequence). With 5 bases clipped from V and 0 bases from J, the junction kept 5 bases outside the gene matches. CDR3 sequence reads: CASGNTGGSAETLYF. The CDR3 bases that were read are TGTGCCAGCGGCAATACTGGGGGTAGTGCAGAA.

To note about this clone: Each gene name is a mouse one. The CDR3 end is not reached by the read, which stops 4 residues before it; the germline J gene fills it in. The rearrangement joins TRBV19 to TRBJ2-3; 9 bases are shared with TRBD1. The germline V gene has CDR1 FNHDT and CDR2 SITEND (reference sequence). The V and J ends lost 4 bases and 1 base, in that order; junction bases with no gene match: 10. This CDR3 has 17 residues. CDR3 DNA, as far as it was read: TGTGCCAGCAGTTCCCCTAAACAGGGGGCTGGTGCAGAA. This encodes CASSSPKQGAGAE. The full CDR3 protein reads CASSSPKQGAGAETLYF.

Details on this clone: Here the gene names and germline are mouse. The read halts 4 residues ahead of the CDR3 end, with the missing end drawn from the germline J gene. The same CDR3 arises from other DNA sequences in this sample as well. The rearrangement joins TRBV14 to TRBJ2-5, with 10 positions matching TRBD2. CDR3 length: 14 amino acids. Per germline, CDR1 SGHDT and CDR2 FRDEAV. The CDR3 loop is CASSPTGGRDTQYF. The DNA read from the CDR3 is TGTGCCAGCAGCCCGACTGGGGGGAGAGAC. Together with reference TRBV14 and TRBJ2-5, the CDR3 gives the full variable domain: EAGVTQSPRYAVLQEGQAVSFWCDPISGHDTLYWYQQPRDQGPQLLVYFRDEAVIDNSQLPSDRFSAVRPKGTNSTLKIQSAKQGDTATYLCASSPTGGRDTQYFGPGTRLLVL.

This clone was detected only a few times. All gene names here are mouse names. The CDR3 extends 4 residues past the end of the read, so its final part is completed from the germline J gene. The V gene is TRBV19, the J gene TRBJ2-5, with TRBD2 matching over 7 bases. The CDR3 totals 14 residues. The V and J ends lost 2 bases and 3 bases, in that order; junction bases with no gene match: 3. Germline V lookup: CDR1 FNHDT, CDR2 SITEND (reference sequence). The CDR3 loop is CASSMGGKQDTQYF. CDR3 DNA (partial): TGTGCCAGCAGTATGGGGGGGAAGCAAGAC.

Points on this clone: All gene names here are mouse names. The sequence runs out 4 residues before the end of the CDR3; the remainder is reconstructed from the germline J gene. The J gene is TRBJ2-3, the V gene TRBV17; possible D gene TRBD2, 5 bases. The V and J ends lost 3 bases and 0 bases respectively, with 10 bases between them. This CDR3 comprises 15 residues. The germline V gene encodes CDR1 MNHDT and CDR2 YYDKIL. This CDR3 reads CASSSFGVSAETLYF. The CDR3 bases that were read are TGTGCTAGCAGTAGTTTTGGGGTTAGTGCAGAA.